This T cell receptor (beta chain) comes out of a study of blood T cell repertoires in COVID-19. Source study methods: Amplification of reference gene primers was used by the study to estimate nucleated cell counts. TCRdb keeps only in-frame clones here, not all; method: immunoSEQ multiplex PCR. The V and J calls and the clone size are those of that table, but D and trimming were determined from the DNA. This sample yields about 180,000 clones, of which roughly 89% are seen a single time; under 2.5% belongs to the top ten. The participants were between roughly 18 and 100 years old and came from roughly 24 US areas. This CDR3 is built from 17 residues.

The chain employs TRBV21-1 and TRBJ2-5; the table's D call of TRBD1 was not tested on the DNA. TRBV21-1 is a pseudogene. This clonotype originated in a middle-aged woman with acute COVID-19. The specimen was PBMCs or T cells enriched from blood (not recorded which). The CDR3 reads CASSNTGDRGSRETQYF. CDR3 bases: TGTGCCAGCAGCAATACGGGGGACAGGGGATCGAGGGAGACCCAGTACTTC.